This is a list of T cell receptor beta chains from one sample in a study of yellow fever vaccine responses in identical twins. TCRdb passed the RT-PCR reads through MiXCR, listing each CDR3 protein once. In the table there are 2,500 to 3,000 distinct CDR3 sequences, around 89% of which are singletons. Sequences were derived from T cells from blood (PBMCs), unsorted or a sorted subset (not recorded which), sampled before or after yellow fever vaccination (not recorded which). These receptor sequences come from a female donor who received the yellow fever vaccine. Each CDR3 is given with its conserved first and last residue. The order of the fields is J gene, V gene, D gene, clone size, CDR3 DNA, CDR3 protein. The D gene is left open where the match is weak. Only some rows state a clone size, as once, few, many or a class for expanded clones.

J: TRBJ2-2
V: TRBV4-1
D: .
size: .
DNA: TGCGCCAGCAGCCAAGACCCCAGGGTACCCGGGGAGCTGTTTTTT
CDR3: CASSQDPRVPGELFF

J: TRBJ2-1
V: TRBV20-1
D: TRBD1
size: once
DNA: TGCAGTGCTAGTAGAGGGGGCGGTGAGCAGTTCTTC
CDR3: CSASRGGGEQFF

J: TRBJ2-1
V: TRBV19
D: TRBD2
size: .
DNA: TGTGCCAGTAGTATCCCCTCTAGCGGAGAGCAGTTCTTC
CDR3: CASSIPSSGEQFF

J: TRBJ2-3
V: TRBV13
D: TRBD1
size: .
DNA: TGTGCCAGCAGGACGGGACAGGGGGCCAGCACAGATACGCAGTATTTT
CDR3: CASRTGQGASTDTQYF

J: TRBJ1-1
V: TRBV23-1
D: TRBD1
size: .
DNA: TGCGCCAGCAGTCAATGGCGACAGGGGTATAAAGCTTTCTTT
CDR3: CASSQWRQGYKAFF

J: TRBJ2-3
V: TRBV20-1
D: .
size: .
DNA: TGCAGTGCTAGAGATCCGGGACGGCGGACAGATACGCAGTATTTT
CDR3: CSARDPGRRTDTQYF

J: TRBJ2-3
V: TRBV10-1
D: TRBD1
size: .
DNA: TGCGCCAGCAGTCCGCCCCGGGACAGGGGATGGACAGATACGCAGTATTTT
CDR3: CASSPPRDRGWTDTQYF

J: TRBJ2-1
V: TRBV2
D: TRBD2
size: .
DNA: TGTGCCAGCCTGACTAGCGGGAGGGGAGCTGAGCAGTTCTTC
CDR3: CASLTSGRGAEQFF

J: TRBJ1-3
V: TRBV11-2
D: .
size: .
DNA: TGTGCCAGCAGCCCAGACAGGTCCTCTGGAAACACCATATATTTT
CDR3: CASSPDRSSGNTIYF

J: TRBJ2-1
V: TRBV5-4
D: TRBD2
size: once
DNA: TGTGCCAGCAGCTTGATTAGCGGGAGTTATGATGAGCAGTTCTTC
CDR3: CASSLISGSYDEQFF

J: TRBJ1-1
V: TRBV4-1
D: .
size: .
DNA: TGCGCCAGCAGCCAAGGGTGGGTGAACACTGAAGCTTTCTTT
CDR3: CASSQGWVNTEAFF

J: TRBJ1-1
V: TRBV20-1
D: TRBD1
size: .
DNA: TGCAGTGCCCGACAGGGGGGCCCGGGCACTGAAGCTTTCTTT
CDR3: CSARQGGPGTEAFF

J: TRBJ2-1
V: TRBV29-1
D: .
size: .
DNA: TGCAGCGTTGAAGATGTTAGCAATGAGCAGTTCTTC
CDR3: CSVEDVSNEQFF

J: TRBJ2-3
V: TRBV25-1
D: TRBD2
size: .
DNA: TGTGCCAGCAGTGAGACTAGCGGGGGCACAGATACGCAGTATTTT
CDR3: CASSETSGGTDTQYF

J: TRBJ1-4
V: TRBV7-6
D: .
size: .
DNA: TGTGCCAGCAGCTTAAACCCCCCGGGGGAAAAACTGTTTTTT
CDR3: CASSLNPPGEKLFF

J: TRBJ2-1
V: TRBV29-1
D: .
size: .
DNA: TGCAGCGTTGATAGGAGCTTAAATGAGCAGTTCTTC
CDR3: CSVDRSLNEQFF

J: TRBJ1-1
V: TRBV7-9
D: .
size: .
DNA: TGTGCCAGCAGCCCTGGAACCCTTGAAGCTTTCTTT
CDR3: CASSPGTLEAFF

J: TRBJ2-3
V: TRBV27
D: .
size: .
DNA: TGTGCCACCCAAGACGGCGGGGGCCCACCAGATACGCAGTATTTT
CDR3: CATQDGGGPPDTQYF

J: TRBJ1-4
V: TRBV29-1
D: .
size: .
DNA: TGCAGCGTGAGCCGAGATGAAAAACTGTTTTTT
CDR3: CSVSRDEKLFF

J: TRBJ1-2
V: TRBV6-5
D: TRBD1
size: .
DNA: TGTGCCAGCAGTTACCTGACAGGGGAATTCTATGGCTACACCTTC
CDR3: CASSYLTGEFYGYTF

J: TRBJ2-5
V: TRBV4-2
D: TRBD2
size: once
DNA: TGTGCCAGCAGCCCGAGTACTAGCGGGGAGACCCAGTACTTC
CDR3: CASSPSTSGETQYF

J: TRBJ2-3
V: TRBV7-6
D: TRBD1
size: .
DNA: TGTGCCAGCGGGGCAGGGGGCTTTAGTACGCAGTATTTT
CDR3: CASGAGGFSTQYF

J: TRBJ1-1
V: TRBV5-1
D: .
size: .
DNA: TGCGCCAGCAGCTTGGATCAGGGAGTCAACACTGAAGCTTTCTTT
CDR3: CASSLDQGVNTEAFF

J: TRBJ1-1
V: TRBV7-9
D: .
size: .
DNA: TGTGCCAGCAGCTTTGGGAACACTGAAGCTTTCTTT
CDR3: CASSFGNTEAFF

J: TRBJ2-5
V: TRBV2
D: .
size: .
DNA: TGTCCCAAAAACATCCAAGAGACCCAGTACTTC
CDR3: CPKNIQETQYF

J: TRBJ2-3
V: TRBV5-5
D: TRBD2
size: .
DNA: TGTGCCAGCAGCCAAGGAGGTAGCGGGAGGGCAAGAGATACGCAGTATTTT
CDR3: CASSQGGSGRARDTQYF

J: TRBJ1-2
V: TRBV20-1
D: TRBD1
size: .
DNA: TGCAGTGCCATGGGACAGGGTAGAGGCTACACCTTC
CDR3: CSAMGQGRGYTF

J: TRBJ2-3
V: TRBV12-5
D: .
size: .
DNA: TGTGCTAGTGGTTCACCAACTCTACGAGATACGCAGTATTTT
CDR3: CASGSPTLRDTQYF

J: TRBJ1-3
V: TRBV15
D: TRBD1
size: .
DNA: TGTGCCACCAGCAGAGATACGGGACAGGGAATAGGTGGAAACACCATATATTTT
CDR3: CATSRDTGQGIGGNTIYF

J: TRBJ2-1
V: TRBV7-3
D: .
size: .
DNA: TGTGCCAGCAGCTTAACAGGGCTGAGTTCGAATGAGCAGTTCTTC
CDR3: CASSLTGLSSNEQFF

J: TRBJ2-3
V: TRBV28
D: .
size: .
DNA: TGTGCCAGCAGCCTAACAGGGAGCACAGATACGCAGTATTTT
CDR3: CASSLTGSTDTQYF

J: TRBJ2-7
V: TRBV10-1
D: .
size: .
DNA: TGCGCCAGCAGTGAGTCTCCGCCGGGGAGCGCTCAGTACTTC
CDR3: CASSESPPGSAQYF

J: TRBJ2-3
V: TRBV14
D: TRBD2
size: .
DNA: TGTGCCAGCAGCCAATTTAGCGGGAACCCCACAGATACGCAGTATTTT
CDR3: CASSQFSGNPTDTQYF

J: TRBJ2-5
V: TRBV20-1
D: TRBD2
size: few
DNA: TGCAGTGCTGAGACTAGCGGGATTGGGGAGACCCAGTACTTC
CDR3: CSAETSGIGETQYF

J: TRBJ2-7
V: TRBV29-1
D: .
size: .
DNA: TGCAGCGTTGGGGGCCCAGGGACCCCTTCCGAGCAGTACTTC
CDR3: CSVGGPGTPSEQYF

J: TRBJ2-5
V: TRBV5-1
D: .
size: .
DNA: TGCGCCAGCAGCGTCCAGGGGGGGGCGGAAGAGACCCAGTACTTC
CDR3: CASSVQGGAEETQYF

J: TRBJ1-1
V: TRBV12-3/TRBV12-4
D: .
size: .
DNA: TGTGCCAGCAGTCGGACCCAAAGGACTGAAGCTTTCTTT
CDR3: CASSRTQRTEAFF

J: TRBJ1-1
V: TRBV7-9
D: .
size: .
DNA: TGTGCCAGCAGCTCACCATCTTTGAACACTGAAGCTTTCTTT
CDR3: CASSSPSLNTEAFF

J: TRBJ1-4
V: TRBV10-1
D: .
size: .
DNA: TGCGCCAGCAGTGAGTTCAGGGCGGCTAATGAAAAACTGTTTTTT
CDR3: CASSEFRAANEKLFF

J: TRBJ2-3
V: TRBV12-3/TRBV12-4
D: .
size: .
DNA: TGTGCCAGCAGTACCCCACAAGCGGCAGATACGCAGTATTTT
CDR3: CASSTPQAADTQYF

J: TRBJ2-1
V: TRBV18
D: TRBD2
size: once
DNA: TGTGCCAGCTCCGTACTAGCGGGGGGTCTCCTCCACGGTGAGCAGTTCTTC
CDR3: CASSVLAGGLLHGEQFF

J: TRBJ1-2
V: TRBV29-1
D: .
size: .
DNA: TGCAGCGTTGATAGTCAGGGGATAGCTAACTATGGCTACACCTTC
CDR3: CSVDSQGIANYGYTF

J: TRBJ1-3
V: TRBV11-1
D: .
size: .
DNA: TGTGCCAGCAGCCGGCGAGGCGGAACTGGACAGCCGGAGGGAAACACCATATATTTT
CDR3: CASSRRGGTGQPEGNTIYF

J: TRBJ2-1
V: TRBV5-1
D: TRBD1
size: .
DNA: TGCGCCAGCCATACAGGGGGCTCCTACAATGAGCAGTTCTTC
CDR3: CASHTGGSYNEQFF

J: TRBJ1-6
V: TRBV18
D: .
size: .
DNA: TGTGCCAGCTCACCAGGGGGGAATTCACCCCTCCACTTT
CDR3: CASSPGGNSPLHF

J: TRBJ2-2
V: TRBV4-2
D: TRBD2
size: .
DNA: TGTGCCAGCAGCCAACTAGCGGGAGGAAACACCGGGGAGCTGTTTTTT
CDR3: CASSQLAGGNTGELFF

J: TRBJ2-2
V: TRBV12-3/TRBV12-4
D: .
size: once
DNA: TGTGCCAGCAGTTTGGCCGGGAGCACCGGGGAGCTGTTTTTT
CDR3: CASSLAGSTGELFF

J: TRBJ1-2
V: TRBV12-3/TRBV12-4
D: .
size: .
DNA: TGTGCCAGCAGTTTTCAGGGGCCTCTCTATGGCTACACCTTC
CDR3: CASSFQGPLYGYTF

J: TRBJ1-2
V: TRBV28
D: .
size: .
DNA: TGTGTCAGCACCAGGGCAGGGGTAAACTATGGCTACACCTTC
CDR3: CVSTRAGVNYGYTF

J: TRBJ2-7
V: TRBV18
D: .
size: .
DNA: TGTGCCAGCTCACCGCGACCGGGACAAACCTACGAGCAGTACTTC
CDR3: CASSPRPGQTYEQYF

J: TRBJ2-1
V: TRBV20-1
D: .
size: .
DNA: TGCAGTGCTAGAGATGATGGTACGAATGAGCAGTTCTTC
CDR3: CSARDDGTNEQFF

J: TRBJ1-6
V: TRBV2
D: .
size: few
DNA: TGTGCCAGCAGCCCGGAGGGGCGCGGGTCACCCCTCCACTTT
CDR3: CASSPEGRGSPLHF

J: TRBJ2-1
V: TRBV4-1
D: .
size: once
DNA: TGCGCCAGCAGCCAAGCGGTCGGGACTCAATACAATGAGCAGTTCTTC
CDR3: CASSQAVGTQYNEQFF

J: TRBJ2-1
V: TRBV3-1
D: .
size: .
DNA: TGTGCCAGCAGCCAAGTTTGGGGGAAGGAGCAGTTCTTC
CDR3: CASSQVWGKEQFF

J: TRBJ1-1
V: TRBV11-1
D: .
size: .
DNA: TGTGCCAGCAGCTTAGGTCGGGTGAACACTGAAGCTTTCTTT
CDR3: CASSLGRVNTEAFF

J: TRBJ2-1
V: TRBV2
D: .
size: .
DNA: TGTGCCAACTCACCCGGGACAAGGACCTACAATGAGCAGTTCTTC
CDR3: CANSPGTRTYNEQFF

J: TRBJ1-5
V: TRBV3-1
D: .
size: .
DNA: TGTGCCAGCAGCCCTTTACAGGATTCGGCGCCCCAGCATTTT
CDR3: CASSPLQDSAPQHF

J: TRBJ2-1
V: TRBV10-3
D: .
size: .
DNA: TGTGCCATCGGCGCTGCTGATCTACCCTACAATGAGCAGTTCTTC
CDR3: CAIGAADLPYNEQFF

J: TRBJ2-2
V: TRBV2
D: .
size: .
DNA: TGTGCCAGCAGTACGGGACTTTCGAACACCGGGGAGCTGTTTTTT
CDR3: CASSTGLSNTGELFF

J: TRBJ1-5
V: TRBV20-1
D: .
size: .
DNA: TGCAGTGCTACCCGGGGAATCAATCAGCCCCAGCATTTT
CDR3: CSATRGINQPQHF